The T cell receptor (beta chain) under discussion was sequenced for a study of blood T cell repertoires in COVID-19. For the study at large: The United States, Italy and Spain supplied acute and convalescent COVID-19 samples. Nucleic acid was either cDNA or gDNA, and it came from T cells, B-cell-depleted T cells, or PBMCs.

Germline-derived CDR1 and CDR2 are SQVTM and ANQGSEA. This CDR3 region has 15 residues. The V end was cut by 6 bases, the J end by 6 bases, with 23 bases between. Methods used by the authors: Estimated nucleated cell counts came from reference gene primer amplification. Only in-frame clones appear in the TCRdb table, and some are missing; sequencing was by immunoSEQ multiplex PCR. That table is the source of V, J and clone size, and D and trimming were worked out from the DNA. The sample consists of about 24,000 clones, about 91% of them appearing once. The chain combines TRBV29-1 with TRBJ1-1; TRBD1 is a possible D gene (5 bases). This TCR was sampled from a human donor in a cohort sampled during active COVID-19. The sequenced sample was peripheral blood. The CDR3 is CSVSVAGSGGAEAFF. As DNA, the CDR3 is TGCAGCGTGTCCGTAGCAGGGTCCGGCGGAGCTGAAGCTTTCTTT.